The TCR beta chain under discussion was sequenced for a study of naive and memory T cell subsets. Both TRBC1 and TRBC2 were covered by a beta constant-region primer of two equimolar oligonucleotides. Nested alpha and beta constant-region primers with the SP2 primer drove four PCR rounds on ligated cDNA. TCRdb used MiXCR to reprocess the UMI-ligation and nested PCR reads, holding one entry per CDR3 protein. This sample has 100,000 to 150,000 distinct CDR3 sequences, with 30% to 45% found just once. V was trimmed by 3 bases and J by 9 bases, leaving 13 bases between them. The CDR3 has 13 residues. The germline CDR1 and CDR2 sequences are SGHAT and FQNNGV.

This rearrangement joins TRBV11-2 to TRBJ2-3, with a possible D match to TRBD1 (5 bases). The receptor comes from a human donor in good health. What was sequenced was central memory CD4+ T cells from blood. The CDR3 loop reads CASSLPTDPTQYF. The CDR3 bases are TGTGCCAGCAGCTTGCCGACAGACCCAACGCAGTATTTT.